The clone carrying this T cell receptor (beta chain) was recorded once. What it binds is not known. Libraries were prepared by immunoSEQ multiplex PCR; TCRdb keeps only in-frame clonotypes and omits some of them. The sample has more than 95,000 clones; about four fifths are singletons. This sample is part of a study of T cell responses to AZD1222 COVID-19 vaccine. Study results and limitations: The study reported that nearly half of spike-specific TCRs target unmutated variant regions. At 160-218 and 743-854, vaccine-associated CD4 TCRs were dominant, and they spanned spike. White British ancestry dominated among donors, who included more females, and clonal diversity was possibly underestimated.

The germline V and J ends were trimmed by 5 bases and 2 bases, with 11 bases remaining between them. CDR1 is MNHEY, CDR2 SVGEGT, per germline. There are 14 residues in the CDR3. This rearrangement joins TRBV6-2 or TRBV6-3 to TRBJ2-3; D call uncertain. The receptor's source is an adult in good health. The sequences come from peripheral blood, collected on day 0 of AZD1222 vaccination. Here the CDR3 reads CASSRYSTTDTQYF. The CDR3 DNA sequence: TGTGCCAGCAGTAGGTACTCGACCACAGATACGCAGTATTTT.